This T cell receptor (beta chain) was found in a study of OX40 agonist ivuxolimab in advanced cancers. Study information: Partial responses were achieved by three patients: one hepatocellular carcinoma, two cutaneous melanoma.

Regarding this clone: As yet, its antigen is unknown.

Generated by immunoSEQ multiplex PCR, the TCRdb table keeps only in-frame clones and is missing some. The sample holds about 84,000 clones, approximately 90% seen once. General study points: At doses 0.1 to 3.0 mg/kg, CD4+ and CD8+ clones expanded.

This clonotype originated in an adult with an advanced solid tumor such as melanoma, head and neck, liver or kidney cancer. The sample consisted of CD4+ or CD8+ T cells sorted from blood, taken in a trial of the OX40 agonist ivuxolimab.

CDR3: CASSPQGWTEAFF. Here the CDR3 DNA reads TGTGCCAGCAGCCCGCAGGGATGGACTGAAGCTTTCTTT. The chain combines TRBV7-3 with TRBJ1-1, with TRBD1 as a possible D gene (5 bases). V was cut by 5 bases and J by 5 bases, with 12 bases left in between. The CDR3 totals 13 residues. Germline V gene lookup returns CDR1 SGHTA and CDR2 FQGTGA.